The 11 T cell receptor beta chains below were found in one sample sequenced in a study of cytomegalovirus exposure and HLA in healthy donors. Method: immunoSEQ multiplex PCR; TCRdb's copy keeps in-frame clones and lacks some. The table shows 150,000 to 200,000 clones, with about 79% occurring only once. What was sequenced was PBMCs. These receptors were taken from a woman aged 30 to 39 in good health and CMV-seropositive.

The chain carries TRBV28 and TRBJ2-3, with D possibly matching TRBD1 (6 bases). This CDR3 has 14 amino acids. Germline CDR1 MDHEN, CDR2 SYDVKM. The V end lost 6 bases, the J end lost 6 bases, and 16 bases lay between the germline ends. This chain's CDR3 is CASRGAGEVDTQYF. The DNA for the CDR3 is TGTGCCAGCAGGGGGGCAGGGGAAGTGGATACGCAGTATTTT.

This rearrangement joins TRBV5-1 to TRBJ2-3; possibly TRBD2 for D (5 bases). Germline V lookup: CDR1 SGHRS, CDR2 YFSETQ. Trimming pared 3 bases from V and 1 base from J, leaving 18 bases between. The CDR3 has 17 amino acids. The CDR3 DNA sequence: TGCGCCAGCAGCTCCCCGGGTAGGCGGGCAGGCACAGATACGCAGTATTTT. Its translation: CASSSPGRRAGTDTQYF.

This chain links TRBV5-1 with TRBJ1-2, with TRBD1 matching 7 bases. V lost 5 bases, J lost 1 base, and 5 bases stayed unmatched. The CDR3 has 14 amino acids. Germline V lookup: CDR1 SGHRS, CDR2 YFSETQ. CDR3 DNA sequence: TGCGCCAGCAGACCCGCAGGGGGTAACTATGGCTACACCTTC. This codes for CASRPAGGNYGYTF.

This chain joins TRBV18 and TRBJ2-1; 12 bases agree with TRBD2. Trimming removed 10 bases from V and 0 bases from J; junction bases left unmatched: 10. The germline V gene encodes CDR1 KGHSH and CDR2 LQKENI. The CDR3 contains 17 residues. CDR3 nucleotide sequence: TGTGCCACCTTAGGGACTAGCGGGTTGCGCTCCTACAATGAGCAGTTCTTC. Translating it yields CATLGTSGLRSYNEQFF.

This chain connects TRBV15 to TRBJ2-6; a possible D gene is TRBD2 (5 bases). The CDR3 has 17 amino acids. Germline CDR1 is LNHNV and CDR2 is YYDKDF (reference sequence). Trimming stripped 4 bases from V and 0 bases from J, with 13 bases between. CDR3 nucleotide sequence: TGTGCCACCAGCATCCCCGGGATCGTCTCTGGGGCCAACGTCCTGACTTTC. Its translation: CATSIPGIVSGANVLTF.

As concerns this clone: A read error may account for a junction end that differs from germline. The V gene is TRBV7-6, the J gene TRBJ1-2, with 7 bases matching TRBD1. This CDR3 has 12 residues. Germline V gene lookup returns CDR1 SGHVS and CDR2 FNYEAQ. The CDR3 here is CAGSTGVDGYTF. The CDR3, as DNA: TGTGCCGGCAGCACAGGGGTGGATGGCTACACCTTC.

The V call is TRBV2, the J call TRBJ1-2; 10 bases map to TRBD1. The CDR3 has 17 amino acids. From germline, CDR1 is SNHLY and CDR2 FYNNEI. J was trimmed by 2 bases and V by 5 bases; bases with no gene match: 11. The CDR3 DNA follows: TGTGCCAGCAGTTTAACGACAGGGGGCAACATAAACTATGGCTACACCTTC. Its protein is CASSLTTGGNINYGYTF.

The V call is TRBV15, the J call TRBJ2-7, with 9 bases identical to TRBD2. After removal of 1 base from V and 5 bases from J, the junction contained 3 bases not matched to a gene. Germline V gene lookup returns CDR1 LNHNV and CDR2 YYDKDF (reference sequence). There are 14 residues in the CDR3. The CDR3 region has the DNA TGTGCCACCAGCAGAGGTAGCGGGGGTGACGAGCAGTACTTC. Translated: CATSRGSGGDEQYF.

This clone has a single count. The genes are TRBV5-1 and TRBJ2-5; D might be TRBD2 (5 bases). The CDR3 runs to 18 residues. V lost 0 bases and J 4 bases, leaving 22 bases between the germline ends. Germline V CDR1 and CDR2: SGHRS, YFSETQ. CDR3 nucleotide sequence: TGCGCCAGCAGCTTGGGACGCCAAACAACCCCGGCGGGAGAGACCCAGTACTTC. Its protein product is CASSLGRQTTPAGETQYF.

The chain has TRBV10-3 and TRBJ1-5, with 9 bases lining up with TRBD1. V shed 2 bases, J shed 5 bases, and the junction held 1 base outside the gene matches. This CDR3 comprises 14 residues. Germline V gene lookup returns CDR1 ENHRY and CDR2 SYGVKD. CDR3 nucleotides: TGTGCCATCAGTGAGAGGACAGGGGATCAGCCCCAGCATTTT. The encoded protein is CAISERTGDQPQHF.

The gene calls are TRBV27 and TRBJ2-2; 10 nucleotides match TRBD1. CDR3 length equals 13 residues. V was clipped by 6 bases and J by 5 bases; unmatched bases: 0. CDR1 MNHEY and CDR2 SMNVEV come from the germline V gene (reference sequence). This CDR3 reads CASRDRGTGELFF. In DNA, the CDR3 is TGTGCCAGCAGGGACAGGGGGACCGGGGAGCTGTTTTTT.